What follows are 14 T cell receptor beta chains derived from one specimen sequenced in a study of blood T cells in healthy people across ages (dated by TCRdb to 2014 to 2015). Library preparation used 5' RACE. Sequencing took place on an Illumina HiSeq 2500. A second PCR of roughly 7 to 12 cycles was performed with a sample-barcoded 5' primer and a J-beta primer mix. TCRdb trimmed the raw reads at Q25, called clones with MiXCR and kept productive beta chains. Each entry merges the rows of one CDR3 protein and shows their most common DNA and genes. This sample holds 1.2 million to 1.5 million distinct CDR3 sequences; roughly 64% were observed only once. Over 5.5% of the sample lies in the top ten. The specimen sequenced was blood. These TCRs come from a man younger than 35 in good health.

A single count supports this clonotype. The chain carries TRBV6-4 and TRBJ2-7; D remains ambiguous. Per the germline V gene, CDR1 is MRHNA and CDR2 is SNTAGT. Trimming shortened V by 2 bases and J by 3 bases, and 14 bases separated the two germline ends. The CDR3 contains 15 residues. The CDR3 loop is CASSDKPASYYEQYF. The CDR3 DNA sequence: TGTGCCAGCAGTGACAAACCCGCCAGTTACTACGAGCAGTACTTC.

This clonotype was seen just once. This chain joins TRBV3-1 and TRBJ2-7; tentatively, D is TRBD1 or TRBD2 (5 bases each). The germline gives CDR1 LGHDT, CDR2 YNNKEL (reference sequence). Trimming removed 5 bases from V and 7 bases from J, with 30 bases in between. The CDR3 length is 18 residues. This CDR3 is CASSKGAGTRHYGNEQYF. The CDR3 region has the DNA TGTGCCAGCAGCAAAGGGGCAGGGACGCGGCACTACGGCAATGAGCAGTACTTC.

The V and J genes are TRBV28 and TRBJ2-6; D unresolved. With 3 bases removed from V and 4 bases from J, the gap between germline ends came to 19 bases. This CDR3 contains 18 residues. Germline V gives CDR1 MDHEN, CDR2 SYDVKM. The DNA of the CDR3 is TGTGCCAGCAGTTTCGATTTGACCGGCAGTACCGGGGCCAACGTCCTGACTTTC. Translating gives CASSFDLTGSTGANVLTF.

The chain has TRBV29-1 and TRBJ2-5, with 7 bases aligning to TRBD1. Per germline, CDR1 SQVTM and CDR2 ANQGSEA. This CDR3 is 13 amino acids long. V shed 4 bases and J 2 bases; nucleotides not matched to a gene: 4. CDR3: CSVVGQLQETQYF. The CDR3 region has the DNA TGCAGCGTTGTGGGACAGCTACAAGAGACCCAGTACTTC. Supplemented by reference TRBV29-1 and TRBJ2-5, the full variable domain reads SAVISQKPSRDICQRGTSLTIQCQVDSQVTMMFWYRQQPGQSLTLIATANQGSEATYESGFVIDKFPISRPNLTFSTLTVSNMSPEDSSIYLCSVVGQLQETQYFGPGTRLLVL.

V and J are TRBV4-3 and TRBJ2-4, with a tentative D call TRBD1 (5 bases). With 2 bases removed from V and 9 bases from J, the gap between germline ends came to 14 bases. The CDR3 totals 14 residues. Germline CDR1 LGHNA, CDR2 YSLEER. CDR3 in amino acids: CASSQRQGTGIQYF. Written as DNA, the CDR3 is TGCGCCAGCAGCCAACGGCAGGGTACAGGCATTCAGTACTTC.

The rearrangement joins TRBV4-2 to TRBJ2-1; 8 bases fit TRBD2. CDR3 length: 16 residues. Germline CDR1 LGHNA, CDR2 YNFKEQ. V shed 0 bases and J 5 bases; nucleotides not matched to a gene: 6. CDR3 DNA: TGTGCCAGCAGCCAAGAAAGCGGGAGACGGGACAATGAGCAGTTCTTC. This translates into CASSQESGRRDNEQFF.

CDR3: CASSQTALILNTEAFF. The CDR3 DNA reads TGTGCCAGCAGCCAAACAGCTCTCATCCTTAACACTGAAGCTTTCTTT. V and J are TRBV14 and TRBJ1-1; D gene unclear. V lost 2 bases to trimming and J lost 2 bases, with 15 bases between them. The germline gives CDR1 SGHDN, CDR2 FVKESK. The CDR3 is 16 amino acids.

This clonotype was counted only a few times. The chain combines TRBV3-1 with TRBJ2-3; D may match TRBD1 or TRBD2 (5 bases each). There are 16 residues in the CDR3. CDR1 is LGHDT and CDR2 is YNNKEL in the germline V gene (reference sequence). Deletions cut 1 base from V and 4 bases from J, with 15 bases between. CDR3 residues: CASSQAFGATPDTQYF. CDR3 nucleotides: TGTGCCAGCAGCCAAGCGTTCGGGGCAACCCCAGATACGCAGTATTTT.

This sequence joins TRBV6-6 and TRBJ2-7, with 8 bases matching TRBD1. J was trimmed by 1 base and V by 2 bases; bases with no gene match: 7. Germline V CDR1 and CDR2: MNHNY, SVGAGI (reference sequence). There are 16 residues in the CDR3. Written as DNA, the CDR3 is TGTGCCAGCAGTTACGGTACCGGGACAGGTTCCTACGAGCAGTACTTC. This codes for CASSYGTGTGSYEQYF.

The CDR3 reads CASGPRPVTF. The CDR3 DNA sequence: TGTGCCAGCGGGCCGCGGCCCGTCACCTTC. V and J are TRBV9 and TRBJ1-2; D remains ambiguous. There are 10 residues in the CDR3. V was trimmed by 7 bases and J by 13 bases, leaving 14 bases between them. CDR1 is SGDLS, CDR2 YYNGEE, per germline. Full variable domain (outside the CDR3, taken from reference TRBV9 and TRBJ1-2): DSGVTQTPKHLITATGQRVTLRCSPRSGDLSVYWYQQSLDQGLQFLIQYYNGEERAKGNILERFSAQQFPDLHSELNLSSLELGDSALYFCASGPRPVTFGSGTRLTVV.

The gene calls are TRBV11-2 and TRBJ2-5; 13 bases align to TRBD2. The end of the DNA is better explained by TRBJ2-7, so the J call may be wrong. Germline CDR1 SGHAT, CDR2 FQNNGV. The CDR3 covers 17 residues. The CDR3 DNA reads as TGTGCCAGCAGCTTAGATCCGGGACTAGCGGGGAAGTACGAGCAGTACTTC. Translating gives CASSLDPGLAGKYEQYF.

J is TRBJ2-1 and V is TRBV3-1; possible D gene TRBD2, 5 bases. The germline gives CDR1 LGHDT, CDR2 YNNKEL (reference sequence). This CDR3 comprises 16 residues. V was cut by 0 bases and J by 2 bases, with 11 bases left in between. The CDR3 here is CASSQDFSATYNEQFF. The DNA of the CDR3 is TGTGCCAGCAGCCAAGATTTTAGCGCTACCTACAATGAGCAGTTCTTC.

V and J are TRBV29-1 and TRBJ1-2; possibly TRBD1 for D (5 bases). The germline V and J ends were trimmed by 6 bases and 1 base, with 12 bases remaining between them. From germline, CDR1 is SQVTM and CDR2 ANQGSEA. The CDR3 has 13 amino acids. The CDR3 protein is CSVRQLFNYGYTF. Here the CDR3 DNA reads TGCAGCGTACGACAGCTTTTTAACTATGGCTACACCTTC.

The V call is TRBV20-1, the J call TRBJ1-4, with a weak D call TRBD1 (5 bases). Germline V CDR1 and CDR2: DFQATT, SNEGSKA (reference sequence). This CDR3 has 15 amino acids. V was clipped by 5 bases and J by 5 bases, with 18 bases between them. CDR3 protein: CSASQPRDGNEKLFF. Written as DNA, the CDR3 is TGCAGTGCTTCTCAACCCCGGGACGGAAATGAAAAACTGTTTTTT.